This TCR delta chain is drawn from a study of gamma delta lymphoproliferative disorders and STAT genes. Study background: The EuroClonality-NGS protocol was used to prepare delta libraries.

Concerning this clone itself: Other nucleotide sequences in the sample specify the same CDR3.

Genomic DNA from isolated PBMCs served as the sequencing template. TCRdb re-analyzed the multiplex PCR reads via CATT. Here the sample spans 1,500 to 2,000 delta-chain clones, around 2% being singletons. Sequencing was carried out using blood. The TCR originated in a human donor in good health.

DNA of the CDR3: TGTGCCTGTGAACTCCGTACTGGGGGGTACACCGATAAACTCATCTTT. Encoded protein: CACELRTGGYTDKLIF. The chain combines TRDV2 with TRDJ1; 8 bases are shared with TRDD3. V shed 4 bases, J shed 0 bases, and the junction held 9 bases outside the gene matches. Germline values: CDR1 GEAIGNYY, CDR2 EKD. This CDR3 region has 16 residues.